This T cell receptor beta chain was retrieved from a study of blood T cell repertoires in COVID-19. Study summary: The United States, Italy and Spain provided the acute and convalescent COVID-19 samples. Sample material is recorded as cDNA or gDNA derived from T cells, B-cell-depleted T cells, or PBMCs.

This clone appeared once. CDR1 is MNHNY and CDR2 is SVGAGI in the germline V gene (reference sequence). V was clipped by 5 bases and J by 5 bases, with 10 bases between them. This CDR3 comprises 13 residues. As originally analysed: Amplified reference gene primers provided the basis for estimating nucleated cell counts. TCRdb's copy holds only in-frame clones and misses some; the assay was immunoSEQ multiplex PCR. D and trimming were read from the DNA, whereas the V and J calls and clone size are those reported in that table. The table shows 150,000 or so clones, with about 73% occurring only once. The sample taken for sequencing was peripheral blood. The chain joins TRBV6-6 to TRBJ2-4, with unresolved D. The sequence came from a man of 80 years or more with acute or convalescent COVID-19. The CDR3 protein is CASSPAGENIQYF. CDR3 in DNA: TGTGCCAGCAGTCCCGCCGGTGAAAACATTCAGTACTTC.